This TCR beta chain appears in the sequencing data of a study of identical twins. TCRdb independently ran MiXCR on the 5' RACE reads; one entry per CDR3 protein. The sample carries about 890,000 distinct CDR3 sequences, over 9% recorded once. J lost 2 bases, V lost 5 bases, and 3 bases had no gene match. The CDR3 has 14 residues. These data also formed part of another study, on yellow fever vaccine responses in identical twins.

The source is a woman under 30 in good health. The rearrangement uses TRBV12-3 or TRBV12-4 and TRBJ1-3; 7 positions match TRBD1. The sequenced sample consisted of PBMCs. Here the CDR3 DNA reads TGTGCCAGCAGTACGACAGGGACTGGAAACACCATATATTTT. Protein product: CASSTTGTGNTIYF.